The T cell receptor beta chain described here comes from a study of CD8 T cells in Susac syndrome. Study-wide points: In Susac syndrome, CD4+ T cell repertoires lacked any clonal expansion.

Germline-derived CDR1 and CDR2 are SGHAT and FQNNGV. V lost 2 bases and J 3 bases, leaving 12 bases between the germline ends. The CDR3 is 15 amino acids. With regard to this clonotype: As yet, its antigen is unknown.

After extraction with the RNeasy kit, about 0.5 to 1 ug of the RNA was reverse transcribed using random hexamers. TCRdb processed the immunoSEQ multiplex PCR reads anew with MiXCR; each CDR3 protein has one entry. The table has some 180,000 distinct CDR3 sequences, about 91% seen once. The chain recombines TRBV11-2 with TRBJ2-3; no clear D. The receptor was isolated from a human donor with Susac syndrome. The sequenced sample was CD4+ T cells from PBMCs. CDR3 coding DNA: TGTGCCAGCAGCTTAAAATGGGTCGAGACAGATACGCAGTATTTT. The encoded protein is CASSLKWVETDTQYF. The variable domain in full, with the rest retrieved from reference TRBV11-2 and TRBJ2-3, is EAGVAQSPRYKIIEKRQSVAFWCNPISGHATLYWYQQILGQGPKLLIQFQNNGVVDDSQLPKDRFSAERLKGVDSTLKIQPAKLEDSAVYLCASSLKWVETDTQYFGPGTRLTVL.